The rows below give T cell receptor beta chains drawn from one sample of a study of human T cells and chemical hapten exposure. One entry per CDR3 protein, called by TCRdb with MiXCR from the RACE reads. This table has 75,000 to 100,000 distinct CDR3 sequences, 9.5% to 15% appearing once. The sequencing used whole blood, collected in connection with sensitization to the hapten diphenylcyclopropenone (DPC). The source of these receptors is a woman aged 35 to 49 with alopecia areata. Some clones in this sample may be carry-over from other donors' samples. The CDR3 runs from the conserved cysteine through the conserved F or W.

v_gene	j_gene	CDR3aa
TRBV7-3	TRBJ2-1	CASTPGASGSFNEQFF
TRBV11-2	TRBJ2-2	CASTLAGGAANTGELFF
TRBV11-2	TRBJ1-1	CASSFSQGNEAFF
TRBV20-1	TRBJ2-4	CSASWTGKNIQYF
TRBV29-1	TRBJ1-2	CSVGDTHGYTF
TRBV28	TRBJ2-3	CATSKRGGPTDTQYF
TRBV28	TRBJ2-7	CASRQGLAAAYEQYF
TRBV5-1	TRBJ1-1	CASSSSTTGPEAFF
TRBV20-1	TRBJ2-7	CSARGQITSGSEQYF
TRBV19	TRBJ2-3	CASSMSRSTDTQYF
TRBV10-3	TRBJ2-7	CAISAQGHEQYF
TRBV7-9	TRBJ2-5	CASSLEAEETQYF
TRBV6-2/TRBV6-3	TRBJ2-5	CASSPGGGLFRETQYF
TRBV5-1	TRBJ2-3	CASSLGPLRGGSTDTQYF
TRBV20-1	TRBJ2-7	CSAEWLATVFGSYEQYF
TRBV4-2	TRBJ2-2	CASSQLQSGKAGELFF
TRBV6-5	TRBJ2-7	CASKRVYEQYF
TRBV12-3/TRBV12-4	TRBJ2-1	CASSRGQVQYNEQFF
TRBV29-1	TRBJ2-7	CSVVSDRGDEQYF
TRBV7-2	TRBJ2-3	CASSLVTRPTDTQYF
TRBV29-1	TRBJ2-1	CARTGVFNEQFF
TRBV27	TRBJ1-1	CASSTFIGVGGITEAFF
TRBV10-3	TRBJ2-2	CAISESDGWRTGGAGELFF
TRBV12-3/TRBV12-4	TRBJ2-7	CASSFILGAGYEQYF
TRBV5-6	TRBJ1-1	CASSQGSVNTEAFF
TRBV7-2	TRBJ2-7	CASSPTVRGIAFEQYF
TRBV19	TRBJ2-5	CASSMKGWQTQYF
TRBV7-9	TRBJ2-3	CASSLTDTLYF
TRBV5-1	TRBJ2-7	CASSLQYEQYF
TRBV7-3	TRBJ1-1	CASSYLRNTEAFF
TRBV4-1	TRBJ1-4	CASNYPGTPAEKLFF
TRBV9	TRBJ2-1	CASSDGIAGGVDEQFF
TRBV12-3/TRBV12-4	TRBJ1-4	CASSFVGEKLFF
TRBV4-2	TRBJ1-5	CASSQEGQGPDSNQPQHF
TRBV7-2	TRBJ2-2	CASSRDNIDTGELFF
TRBV18	TRBJ2-1	CASSQWDEQFF
TRBV2	TRBJ2-3	CASSVAAGDTQYF
TRBV7-2	TRBJ2-3	CASSWRGTSTDTQYF
TRBV10-2	TRBJ2-3	CASRHIGLVGPGNTQYF
TRBV6-5	TRBJ1-2	CASSYEGANGYTF
TRBV6-2/TRBV6-3	TRBJ2-1	CASSSRQKDYNEQFF
TRBV30	TRBJ1-1	CAWRRGPTEAFF
TRBV20-1	TRBJ2-1	CSARPRTRYNEQFF
TRBV20-1	TRBJ2-1	CSARVRGDRYNEQFF
TRBV6-2/TRBV6-3	TRBJ2-1	CASSYGSSGSYNEQFF
TRBV15	TRBJ2-1	CATAGTMAYNEQFF
TRBV6-2/TRBV6-3	TRBJ2-7	CASRRGQGSYEQYF
TRBV7-2	TRBJ2-7	CASSFTGTGVYEQYF
TRBV28	TRBJ1-2	CASSLMRYGYTF
TRBV29-1	TRBJ2-7	CSVLGPEYEQYF
TRBV29-1	TRBJ2-3	CSVDAGSTDTQYF
TRBV27	TRBJ2-1	CASSLGLAGGPSLRGQFF
TRBV6-2/TRBV6-3	TRBJ2-1	CAARLAGGDEQFF
TRBV21-1	TRBJ2-6	CASCQHYRGEDTGANVLTF
TRBV20-1	TRBJ2-3	CSAPGTSGYTQYF
TRBV18	TRBJ1-6	CASSRQGNSPLHF
TRBV7-2	TRBJ2-7	CASSPGATYYEQYF